Listed here are 12 T cell receptor beta chains from one sample, sequenced in a study of blood T cell repertoires in COVID-19. Clones were read by immunoSEQ multiplex PCR, and TCRdb kept only the in-frame ones, dropping some. The sample has 130,000 to 150,000 clones, about 84% seen once. Sequenced material: peripheral blood. The source of these receptors is a woman aged 45-65 years with acute or convalescent COVID-19.

The chain is built from TRBV6-5 and TRBJ1-5; D uncertain. V was shortened by 6 bases and J by 4 bases, with 13 bases between the two germline ends. This CDR3 is 14 amino acids long. CDR1 and CDR2 from the germline V gene are MNHEY and SVGAGI. This CDR3 is CASSSNGWNQPQHF. In nucleotides, the CDR3 is TGTGCCAGCAGCTCTAACGGGTGGAATCAGCCCCAGCATTTT.

The chain links TRBV3-1 (or the pseudogene TRBV3-2) to TRBJ1-2; D is uncertain. Per germline, CDR1 LGHDT and CDR2 YNNKEL (reference sequence). CDR3 length: 12 amino acids. V was trimmed by 4 bases and J by 4 bases, leaving 7 bases between them. CDR3 amino acids: CASSLESYGYTF. The CDR3 DNA sequence: TGTGCCAGCAGCCTGGAGTCCTATGGCTACACCTTC.

V usage is TRBV6-5 and J usage is TRBJ1-2; D remains unclear. The CDR3 has 14 amino acids. The germline V gene encodes CDR1 MNHEY and CDR2 SVGAGI. V dropped 7 bases and J dropped 4 bases, with 16 bases sitting between them. The CDR3 bases are TGTGCCAGCACCGGAGAGGGCATCCTCTATGGCTACACCTTC. Protein product: CASTGEGILYGYTF.

This clone was observed once. The chain links TRBV28 to TRBJ1-1; D is uncertain. The CDR3 runs 14 residues. Germline V gives CDR1 MDHEN, CDR2 SYDVKM. Between the trimmed V and J ends, which lost 7 bases and 0 bases, there was a span of 12 bases. The CDR3: CASTTPQMNTEAFF. CDR3 sequence (DNA): TGTGCCAGCACCACCCCCCAGATGAACACTGAAGCTTTCTTT.

This rearrangement joins TRBV29-1 to TRBJ2-7; D perhaps matches TRBD1 (6 bases). This CDR3 has 11 residues. The V gene's germline CDR1 is SQVTM and CDR2 ANQGSEA. V lost 4 bases and J lost 3, with 7 bases in between. DNA for the CDR3: TGCAGCGTTGTCAGGGGCTACGAGCAGTACTTC. It is translated as CSVVRGYEQYF.

The chain employs TRBV19 and TRBJ1-6; 7 nucleotides agree with TRBD1. From germline, CDR1 is LNHDA and CDR2 SQIVND (reference sequence). J was trimmed by 10 bases and V by 4 bases; bases with no gene match: 7. CDR3 length: 14 amino acids. The CDR3 nucleotides read TGTGCCAGTAGTACGCAGGGGGATCAATCACCCCTCCACTTT. It specifies CASSTQGDQSPLHF. Using reference TRBV19 and TRBJ1-6 for the parts outside the CDR3, the full variable domain is DGGITQSPKYLFRKEGQNVTLSCEQNLNHDAMYWYRQDPGQGLRLIYYSQIVNDFQKGDIAEGYSVSREKKESFPLTVTSAQKNPTAFYLCASSTQGDQSPLHFGNGTRLTVT.

The V and J genes are TRBV10-3 and TRBJ1-1; TRBD1 matches at 8 bases. The germline V gene encodes CDR1 ENHRY and CDR2 SYGVKD. The CDR3 has 15 amino acids. Trimming cost V 5 bases and J 5 bases; bases outside gene matches: 10. For the CDR3, the DNA is TGTGCCATCAGTTTACAGACAGGGGCGGGGACTGAAGCTTTCTTT. Its translation: CAISLQTGAGTEAFF.

The V call is TRBV7-2, the J call TRBJ1-5; a possible D gene is TRBD1 (5 bases). Germline V gene sequence: CDR1 SGHTA, CDR2 FQGNSA. The CDR3 runs to 14 residues. Trimming took 6 bases from V and 7 from J, leaving 16 bases between them. The CDR3 spells CASSPTTPGQPQHF. The CDR3 DNA sequence: TGTGCCAGCAGTCCTACAACCCCAGGGCAGCCCCAGCATTTT. Full variable domain (outside the CDR3, taken from reference TRBV7-2 and TRBJ1-5): GAGVSQSPSNKVTEKGKDVELRCDPISGHTALYWYRQSLGQGLEFLIYFQGNSAPDKSGLPSDRFSAERTGGSVSTLTIQRTQQEDSAVYLCASSPTTPGQPQHFGDGTRLSIL.

The chain has TRBV6-6 and TRBJ2-1; TRBD1 aligns across 7 bases. Germline CDR1 reads MNHNY; CDR2 reads SVGAGI (reference sequence). After removal of 6 bases from V and 7 bases from J, the junction contained 6 bases not matched to a gene. The CDR3 contains 13 residues. CDR3 region: CASSIQGRNEQFF. In nucleotides, the CDR3 is TGTGCCAGCAGCATACAGGGGCGGAATGAGCAGTTCTTC.

This clone occurred a few times. The chain uses TRBV5-1 and TRBJ1-4; 10 positions match TRBD1. The CDR3 spans 15 residues. Per the germline V gene, CDR1 is SGHRS and CDR2 is YFSETQ. V lost 2 bases and J lost 7; bases outside the gene matches: 5. The CDR3 sequence: CASSLGTGETEKLFF. The CDR3, as DNA: TGCGCCAGCAGCTTAGGGACAGGGGAGACTGAAAAACTGTTTTTT.

The gene calls are TRBV6-2 or TRBV6-3 and TRBJ1-1, with D perhaps matching TRBD1 (6 bases). CDR1 is MNHEY and CDR2 is SVGEGT in the germline V gene. Trimming cost V 2 bases and J 0 bases, with 10 bases left between them. This CDR3 contains 15 residues. The CDR3 is CASSYLGQMNTEAFF. In DNA form, the CDR3 reads TGTGCCAGCAGTTACCTTGGACAGATGAACACTGAAGCTTTCTTT.

The J gene is TRBJ2-3, the V gene TRBV7-3; no clear D. CDR3 length: 14 residues. V lost 4 bases and J lost 3, with 11 bases in between. Germline-derived CDR1 and CDR2 are SGHTA and FQGTGA. The CDR3 spells CASSSNHQTDTQYF. Written as DNA, the CDR3 is TGTGCCAGCAGCTCAAACCATCAGACAGATACGCAGTATTTT.